This T cell receptor beta chain was identified in a study of cytomegalovirus exposure and HLA in healthy donors. Study at large: The use of the same platform for the roughly 110 validation repertoires and the 600 to 700 first-cohort repertoires was reported by a later analysis.

Trimming pared 5 bases from V and 3 bases from J, leaving 14 bases between. CDR3 length: 16 residues. Germline V gene lookup returns CDR1 MDHEN and CDR2 SYDVKM. Generated by immunoSEQ multiplex PCR, the TCRdb table keeps only in-frame clones and is missing some. This table holds 130,000 or so clones, roughly 91% found once. Study-wide results and limits: A few CMV-associated chains proved CMV antigen-specific in vitro. The investigators catalogued 150 to 200 TCR beta chains as cytomegalovirus-associated.

As regards this clone: Antigen unknown.

The chain carries TRBV28 and TRBJ1-6; no clear D gene. Sequenced: PBMCs. This TCR was sampled from a man aged 25 to 40 in good health and CMV-seronegative. DNA of the CDR3: TGTGCCAGCAGTCGTAACCCGGGTCACTATAATTCACCCCTCCACTTT. Translation gives CASSRNPGHYNSPLHF.